This TCR beta chain comes out of a study of cytomegalovirus exposure and HLA in healthy donors. As for this clone: The antigen is undetermined.

The V end lost 3 bases, the J end lost 4 bases, and 12 bases lay between the germline ends. This CDR3 has 14 residues. The germline V gene encodes CDR1 ENHRY and CDR2 SYGVKD. The PCR ran on 60 Vbeta and 13 Jbeta primers. Data came from immunoSEQ multiplex PCR; TCRdb stores just in-frame clones and leaves some out. The ten most abundant clones cover around 1.5% of a sample with around 130,000 clones. Study-wide points: Both high specificity and high sensitivity reportedly marked the classifier's diagnosis of cytomegalovirus status.

The rearrangement uses TRBV10-3 and TRBJ1-1; tentative D call: TRBD1 (6 bases). Sequenced material: PBMCs. The source is a woman aged 40 to 50 in good health and CMV-seronegative. CDR3 protein: CAISEAGAGTEAFF. The CDR3 bases are TGTGCCATCAGTGAAGCAGGGGCGGGCACTGAAGCTTTCTTT.